This TCR beta chain was found in a study of post-analysis software for immune sequencing data. This clonotype was seen more than once but under ten times. Its target is not known. Study-level points and caveats: Strong co-clustering by F measure was seen for same-batch samples.

Unique molecular identifiers were built into the TCR beta cDNA libraries. MiXCR, applied by TCRdb to the PCR reads, yields one record per CDR3 protein. The sample lists some 500,000 distinct CDR3 sequences; over 35% were seen once. The receptor was derived from a girl aged 5 to 17 with multiple sclerosis. Sequencing input: blood.

The CDR3: CASSEYAGGEGTDTQYF. The CDR3 DNA sequence: TGTGCCAGCAGTGAATATGCAGGGGGAGAGGGCACAGATACGCAGTATTTT. V is TRBV25-1 and J is TRBJ2-3, with TRBD1 matching 7 bases. This CDR3 has 17 residues. Germline V lookup: CDR1 MGHDK, CDR2 SYGVNS. Losses at the gene ends were 0 bases for V and 1 base for J; bases not matched to a gene: 7.